These 6 T cell receptor beta chains were all obtained from the same sample, sequenced in a study of cytomegalovirus exposure and HLA in healthy donors. PCR used 60 Vbeta primers and 13 Jbeta primers. Here immunoSEQ multiplex PCR was the method, and the copy in TCRdb shows in-frame clones only, minus some. The sample has approximately 110,000 clones; 65% are singletons. Sequenced material: PBMCs. The receptors here all came from a young man in good health and CMV-seropositive.

The gene calls are TRBV19 and TRBJ2-7, with 9 nucleotides matching TRBD1. V shed 6 bases and J 2 bases; nucleotides not matched to a gene: 8. Germline CDR1 is LNHDA and CDR2 is SQIVND (reference sequence). CDR3 length: 15 amino acids. The CDR3 nucleotides read TGTGCCAGTAGGATTACAGGGGGCTCCGCCTACGAGCAGTACTTC. Translated, it gives CASRITGGSAYEQYF. The full variable domain, rest sourced from reference TRBV19 and TRBJ2-7, is DGGITQSPKYLFRKEGQNVTLSCEQNLNHDAMYWYRQDPGQGLRLIYYSQIVNDFQKGDIAEGYSVSREKKESFPLTVTSAQKNPTAFYLCASRITGGSAYEQYFGPGTRLTVT.

This clone was detected a few times. The gene calls are TRBV14 and TRBJ1-2; 8 nucleotides line up with TRBD1. This CDR3 contains 14 residues. The germline CDR1 and CDR2 sequences are SGHDN and FVKESK. J gave up 4 bases and V 1 base, and 2 bases lay outside the gene matches. Here the CDR3 DNA reads TGTGCCAGCAGCCAAGGCACAGGGGGCTATGGCTACACCTTC. As protein: CASSQGTGGYGYTF.

The chain links TRBV7-9 to TRBJ1-4, with D maybe TRBD1 (6 bases). The germline V gene encodes CDR1 SEHNR and CDR2 FQNEAQ (reference sequence). V lost 4 bases, J lost 0 bases, and 12 bases lay in between. The CDR3 runs to 16 residues. The CDR3 loop is CASSSGQTATNEKLFF. In DNA, the CDR3 is TGTGCCAGCAGCTCCGGACAGACCGCAACTAATGAAAAACTGTTTTTT.

Only one count was recorded for this clone. The chain joins TRBV19 to TRBJ2-5, with D possibly matching TRBD2 (6 bases). The germline V and J ends were trimmed by 7 bases and 4 bases, with 22 bases remaining between them. Per germline, CDR1 LNHDA and CDR2 SQIVND (reference sequence). This CDR3 spans 16 amino acids. For the CDR3, the DNA is TGTGCCAGTACGGGGACTGCCTACCGAGGAAGAGAGACCCAGTACTTC. Encoded protein: CASTGTAYRGRETQYF.

The rearrangement joins TRBV18 to TRBJ2-2, with 10 positions matching TRBD1. Trimming removed 3 bases from V and 4 bases from J; junction bases left unmatched: 8. The CDR3 is made up of 17 amino acids. Germline loops: CDR1 KGHSH, CDR2 LQKENI. The CDR3 sequence: CASSPPGQGGSTGELFF. Written as DNA, the CDR3 is TGTGCCAGCTCACCCCCAGGACAGGGGGGTTCCACCGGGGAGCTGTTTTTT.

This clone has just one count. The chain combines TRBV5-1 with TRBJ2-2; TRBD1 matches at 8 bases. The CDR3 has 14 residues. Trimming cost V 3 bases and J 7 bases; bases outside gene matches: 5. Germline CDR1 and CDR2: SGHRS and YFSETQ. Here the CDR3 reads CASSSQGAGGELFF. The CDR3 DNA follows: TGCGCCAGCAGCTCGCAGGGGGCCGGCGGGGAGCTGTTTTTT. Supplemented by reference TRBV5-1 and TRBJ2-2, the full variable domain reads KAGVTQTPRYLIKTRGQQVTLSCSPISGHRSVSWYQQTPGQGLQFLFEYFSETQRNKGNFPGRFSGRQFSNSRSEMNVSTLELGDSALYLCASSSQGAGGELFFGEGSRLTVL.